A selection of T cell receptor beta chains follows, all from one sample in a study of blood T cell repertoires in COVID-19. Libraries were prepared by immunoSEQ multiplex PCR; TCRdb keeps only in-frame clonotypes and omits some of them. The sample carries 150,000 to 200,000 clones, approximately 86% recorded once. Sequenced material: peripheral blood. These receptors were taken from a man aged 18 to 29 with acute or convalescent COVID-19. Each CDR3 is given with its conserved first and last residue. D genes are given only for firm matches. Expanded clones get a size class; other rows say once, few or many, or leave the size out.

clone_size j_call v_call d_call cdr3_nt cdr3_aa
. TRBJ2-2 TRBV5-1 . TGCGCCAGCAGCTTGGACAGGGAGAACACCGGGGAGCTGTTTTTT CASSLDRENTGELFF
once TRBJ1-2 TRBV6-2/TRBV6-3 TRBD1 TGTGCCAGCAGCTCTACCGGGACAGGGGGCTCTGGCTACACCTTC CASSSTGTGGSGYTF
. TRBJ2-7 TRBV25-1 . TGTGCCAGCAGTGAATGGCACGGGTCCTACGAGCAGTACTTC CASSEWHGSYEQYF
. TRBJ2-3 TRBV28 . TGTGCCAGCAGTCATAGGGGCTCCACAGATACGCAGTATTTT CASSHRGSTDTQYF
. TRBJ2-7 TRBV4-2 . TGTGCCAGCAGCGCCCGGACTTCTCGCGGGGAGCAGTACTTC CASSARTSRGEQYF
. TRBJ2-1 TRBV7-2 TRBD2 TGTGCCAGCAGCCAAACTAGCGGGGGGGCCGGTTTTGGTGAGCAGTTCTTC CASSQTSGGAGFGEQFF
. TRBJ1-2 TRBV9 . TGTGCCAGCAGCGCCCCCGGGAGGAGAGATGGCTACACCTTC CASSAPGRRDGYTF
. TRBJ1-2 TRBV24-1 TRBD1 TGTGCCACCAGTGGTCTGACAGGGGGACGCTATGGCTACACCTTC CATSGLTGGRYGYTF
. TRBJ2-1 TRBV7-7 TRBD2 TGTGCCAGCAGCCCTTCGAGCGGGGCCCACAATGAGCAGTTCTTC CASSPSSGAHNEQFF
once TRBJ1-3 TRBV28 . TGTGCCAGCAGAACCTATGCGGGGGGTAGAAACACCATATATTTT CASRTYAGGRNTIYF
. TRBJ1-4 TRBV27 TRBD1 TGTGCCAGCAAAGGGGACAGGGAGTCAGAAAAACTGTTTTTT CASKGDRESEKLFF
. TRBJ1-2 TRBV7-2 . TGTGCCAGCAGCTTAGGGGGGCCCGGCTACACCTTC CASSLGGPGYTF
. TRBJ2-2 TRBV25-1 . TGTGCCAGCAGTGAATCTCGGACAGAATACACCGGGGAGCTGTTTTTT CASSESRTEYTGELFF
. TRBJ1-2 TRBV19 . TGTGCCAGTAGTATCACAGGGAACTATGGCTACACCTTC CASSITGNYGYTF
. TRBJ1-5 TRBV6-1 . TGTGCCAGCAGTGAACTCCGGCAGGGCCGCAAGGCCCAGCATTTT CASSELRQGRKAQHF
. TRBJ2-5 TRBV30 TRBD1 TGTGCCTGGAAGGCAGGGGGCTTGGAGACCCAGTACTTC CAWKAGGLETQYF
. TRBJ1-1 TRBV18 TRBD1 TGTGCCAGCACCCCCGACAGGGAAGCAGCTTTCTTT CASTPDREAAFF
. TRBJ1-3 TRBV28 . TGTGCCAGCAGTTTAGACAGGCGCTCTGGAAACACCATATATTTT CASSLDRRSGNTIYF
. TRBJ1-1 TRBV29-1 . TGCAGCGTTGACTCCTGGGGGACACAGGAAGCTTTCTTT CSVDSWGTQEAFF
. TRBJ1-2 TRBV19 . TGTGCCAGTATCTCGACAGCTACCTCTAACTATGGCTACACCTTC CASISTATSNYGYTF
few TRBJ2-5 TRBV29-1 TRBD1 TGCAGCGTGGGACAGGGTCCAGAGACCCAGTACTTC CSVGQGPETQYF
once TRBJ2-1 TRBV6-5 . TGTGCCAGCAGTCTAGGGGGTTTCACCTACAATGAGCAGTTCTTC CASSLGGFTYNEQFF
. TRBJ1-2 TRBV28 . TGTGCCAGCAGTTTTCAGGGCCCTTTTGGCTACACCTTC CASSFQGPFGYTF
. TRBJ1-4 TRBV7-9 . TGTGCCAGCAGCTCAAGACTTGGAGAAAAACTGTTTTTT CASSSRLGEKLFF
. TRBJ1-2 TRBV3-1/TRBV3-2 TRBD1 TGTGCCAGCAGCCAAAACAGGGGAGCGGCTAACTATGGCTACACCTTC CASSQNRGAANYGYTF
. TRBJ1-1 TRBV7-9 . TGTGCCAGCAGCCCAGACAATCCGAACACTGAAGCTTTCTTT CASSPDNPNTEAFF
. TRBJ2-5 TRBV2 TRBD2 TGTGCCAGCAGTGCCGTAATAGCTAGCGGGGGAAAGACCCAGTACTTC CASSAVIASGGKTQYF
. TRBJ1-3 TRBV6-5 TRBD1 TGTGCCAGCAGTTATGGGACAGGGCTTGGAAACACCATATATTTT CASSYGTGLGNTIYF
. TRBJ2-6 TRBV2 TRBD1 TGTGCCAGCAGATCCGGGACAGGGGGCCCTGGGGCCAACGTCCTGACTTTC CASRSGTGGPGANVLTF
. TRBJ2-4 TRBV19 TRBD1 TGTGCCAGTAGTACCGGACAGGGACTAGCCAAAAACATTCAGTACTTC CASSTGQGLAKNIQYF
. TRBJ2-7 TRBV14 TRBD2 TGTGCCAGCAGCCAAGTCACCGGGGGGTCCTCCTACGAGCAGTACTTC CASSQVTGGSSYEQYF
. TRBJ1-4 TRBV30 . TGTGCCTGGAGTGTAAGGGGACACACAGCAACTAATGAAAAACTGTTTTTT CAWSVRGHTATNEKLFF
. TRBJ2-1 TRBV10-3 TRBD1 TGTGCCATCTCTTCCCCGGACAGGAAATTGGATGAGCAGTTCTTC CAISSPDRKLDEQFF
. TRBJ1-1 TRBV5-4 TRBD1 TGTGCCAGCAGAGGGGGCAGGAGCACTGAAGCTTTCTTT CASRGGRSTEAFF
. TRBJ2-7 TRBV5-1 . TGCGCCAGCAGAAATGACCAGGCCGGGGTGCAGTACTTC CASRNDQAGVQYF
. TRBJ2-3 TRBV7-9 TRBD2 TGTGCCAGCAGAAATAGCGGGGCCTACACAGATACGCAGTATTTT CASRNSGAYTDTQYF
. TRBJ1-3 TRBV5-4 . TGTGCCAGCAGCTTCGGGGGACTGAACTCTGGAAACACCATATATTTT CASSFGGLNSGNTIYF
. TRBJ2-1 TRBV5-5 . TGTGCCAGCAGCACCAGTTCAGGCCGCAGCTCCTACAATGAGCAGTTCTTC CASSTSSGRSSYNEQFF
. TRBJ1-1 TRBV27 TRBD1 TGTGCCAGCAGTTCGGGACAGGGCAACACTGAAGCTTTCTTT CASSSGQGNTEAFF
. TRBJ2-3 TRBV29-1 . TGCAGCGCCAGGTTTCCAGATACGCAGTATTTT CSARFPDTQYF
. TRBJ1-4 TRBV3-1/TRBV3-2 . TGTGCCAGCAGCGCTGAAGGACAGTTAGGTTATGAAAAACTGTTTTTT CASSAEGQLGYEKLFF
. TRBJ2-1 TRBV10-3 TRBD1 TGTGCCATCAGTCGACAGGGAACGTACAATGAGCAGTTCTTC CAISRQGTYNEQFF
. TRBJ2-7 TRBV5-1 TRBD1 TGCGCCAGCAGCCCGATGGGGGACAGGGGCCACGAGCAGTACTTC CASSPMGDRGHEQYF
few TRBJ1-5 TRBV19 . TGTGCCAGTAGTAAGAGTCGGAGGGACAATCAGCCCCAGCATTTT CASSKSRRDNQPQHF
. TRBJ2-1 TRBV18 . TGTGCCAGCTCACCAGTCTATTACAATGAGCAGTTCTTC CASSPVYYNEQFF
. TRBJ2-5 TRBV10-3 . TGTGCCATCAGTGGGGGGGACGCCCAAGAGACCCAGTACTTC CAISGGDAQETQYF
. TRBJ2-1 TRBV15 . TGTGCCACCAGCAGAGAGACAGGTCGCAATGAGCAGTTCTTC CATSRETGRNEQFF
. TRBJ1-2 TRBV5-8 . TGTGCCAGCAGCTTGCCTCCGGGAACCTATGGCTACACCTTC CASSLPPGTYGYTF
. TRBJ1-5 TRBV5-8 . TGTGCCAGCAGCCCACAACAGGGTTCTCAGCCCCAGCATTTT CASSPQQGSQPQHF
. TRBJ1-2 TRBV11-2 . TGTGCCAGCAGCTTCCAGGGTACCCACGGTGGCTACACCTTC CASSFQGTHGGYTF
. TRBJ2-3 TRBV27 TRBD2 TGTGCCAGCAGTCTGACTAGCCCAGATACGCAGTATTTT CASSLTSPDTQYF
. TRBJ1-3 TRBV2 . TGTGCCAGCAGTGAAGCGCTTCAGGGATTCTCTGGAAACACCATATATTTT CASSEALQGFSGNTIYF
. TRBJ2-1 TRBV2 . TGTGCCAGCAGAGTAACTCGAGACAATGAGCAGTTCTTC CASRVTRDNEQFF
once TRBJ1-2 TRBV9 TRBD1 TGTGCCAGCAGCGTAGCCGGGGACAGTCTCTATGGCTACACCTTC CASSVAGDSLYGYTF
. TRBJ2-5 TRBV3-1/TRBV3-2 . TGTGCCAGCAGCTTATCGGGGGGCGGGGAGACCCAGTACTTC CASSLSGGGETQYF